The 2 T cell receptor beta chains reported below all come from one sample, sequenced in a study of T cells in localized non-small cell lung cancer. Only in-frame clones appear in the TCRdb table, and some are missing; sequencing was by immunoSEQ multiplex PCR. This sample carries around 36,000 clones, around 79% of them seen once, and the ten largest clones take roughly 35%. The sequencing used PBMCs, collected before any cancer treatment. The source is a woman aged 40-70 years with stage II squamous cell lung carcinoma.

The gene calls are TRBV10-3 and TRBJ2-1, with 8 bases identical to TRBD1. J was trimmed by 3 bases and V by 10 bases; bases with no gene match: 8. Germline CDR1 and CDR2: ENHRY and SYGVKD. CDR3 size: 14 residues. DNA for the CDR3: TGTGCCAGCCTCGGGACAGGAGACTACAATGAGCAGTTCTTC. Protein: CASLGTGDYNEQFF.

The rearrangement uses TRBV5-6 and TRBJ2-5, with no clear D. CDR3 length equals 13 residues. Trimming took off 5 bases at V and 0 bases at J, with 8 bases between the two ends. Looked up from germline, CDR1 is SGHDT and CDR2 is YYEEEE. DNA of the CDR3: TGTGCCAGCAGTCCGGCTGACCAAGAGACCCAGTACTTC. The encoded protein is CASSPADQETQYF.